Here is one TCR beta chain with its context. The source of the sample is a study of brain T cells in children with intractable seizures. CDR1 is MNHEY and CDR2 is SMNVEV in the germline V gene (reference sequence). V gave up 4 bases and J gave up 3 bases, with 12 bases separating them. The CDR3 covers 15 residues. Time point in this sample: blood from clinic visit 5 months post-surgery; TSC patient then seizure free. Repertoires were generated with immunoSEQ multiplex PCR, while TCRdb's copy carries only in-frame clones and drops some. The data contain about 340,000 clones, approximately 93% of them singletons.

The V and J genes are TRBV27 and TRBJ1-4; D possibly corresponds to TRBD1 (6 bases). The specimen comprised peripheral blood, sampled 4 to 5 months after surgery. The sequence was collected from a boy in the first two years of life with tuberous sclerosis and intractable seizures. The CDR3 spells CASSWGGNANEKLFF. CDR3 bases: TGTGCCAGCAGTTGGGGGGGCAACGCTAATGAAAAACTGTTTTTT.